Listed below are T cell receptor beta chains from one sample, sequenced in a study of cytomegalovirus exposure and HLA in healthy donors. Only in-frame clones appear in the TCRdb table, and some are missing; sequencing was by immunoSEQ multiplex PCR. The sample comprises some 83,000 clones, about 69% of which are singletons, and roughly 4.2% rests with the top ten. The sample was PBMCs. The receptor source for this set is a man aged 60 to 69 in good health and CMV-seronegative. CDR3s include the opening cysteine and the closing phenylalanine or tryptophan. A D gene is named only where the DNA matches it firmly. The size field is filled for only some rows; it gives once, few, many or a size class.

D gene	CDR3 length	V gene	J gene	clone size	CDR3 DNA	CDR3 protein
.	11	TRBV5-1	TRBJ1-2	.	TGCGCCAGCAGCAGGGGCTATGGCTACACCTTC	CASSRGYGYTF
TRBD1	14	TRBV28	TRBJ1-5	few	TGTGCCAGCACCCGGACAGGGCACAATCAGCCCCAGCATTTT	CASTRTGHNQPQHF
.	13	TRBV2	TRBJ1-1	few	TGTGCCAGCAGTGCGGTAATGAACACTGAAGCTTTCTTT	CASSAVMNTEAFF
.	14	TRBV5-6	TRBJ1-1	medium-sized	TGTGCCAGCAGCTTAAAGGGGAAGTACACTGAAGCTTTCTTT	CASSLKGKYTEAFF
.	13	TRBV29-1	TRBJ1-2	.	TGCAGCGTTGTCCGAACAGACCTCTATGGCTACACCTTC	CSVVRTDLYGYTF
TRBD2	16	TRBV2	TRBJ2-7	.	TGTGCCAGCAGGATCCCCTCAGGCGGGAGCTCCTACGAGCAGTACTTC	CASRIPSGGSSYEQYF
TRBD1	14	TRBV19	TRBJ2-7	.	TGTGCCAGTAGTTGGGCAGGGGGCATGAACGAGCAGTACTTC	CASSWAGGMNEQYF
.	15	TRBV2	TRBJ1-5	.	TGTGCCAGCAGTGTGACCGGGAGGGTTAATCAGCCCCAGCATTTT	CASSVTGRVNQPQHF
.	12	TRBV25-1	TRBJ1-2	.	TGTGCCAGCAGTGAATGGAGCTATGGCTACACCTTC	CASSEWSYGYTF
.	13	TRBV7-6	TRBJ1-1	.	TGTGCCAGCAGCTTAAATCCAGGGGCTGAAGCTTTCTTT	CASSLNPGAEAFF
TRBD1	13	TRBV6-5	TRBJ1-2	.	TGTGCCAGCAGTGAAGGACAGGGATATGGCTACACCTTC	CASSEGQGYGYTF
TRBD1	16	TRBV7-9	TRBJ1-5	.	TGTGCCAGCAGCCCCACGGGACAGGGGGCTGGTCAGCCCCAGCATTTT	CASSPTGQGAGQPQHF
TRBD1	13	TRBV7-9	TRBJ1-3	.	TGTGCCAGCAGGACAGGGTCTGGAAACACCATATATTTT	CASRTGSGNTIYF
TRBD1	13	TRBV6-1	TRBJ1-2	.	TGTGCCAGCAGGGCACAGGGGGCGTCAGGCTACACCTTC	CASRAQGASGYTF
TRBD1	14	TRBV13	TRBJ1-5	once	TGTGCCAGCAGCCTTGGACAGGGCGGTCAGCCCCAGCATTTT	CASSLGQGGQPQHF
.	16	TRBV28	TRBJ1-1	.	TGTGCCAGCAGTTTACCCGGGGTGGGGGCGACCGCTGAAGCTTTCTTT	CASSLPGVGATAEAFF
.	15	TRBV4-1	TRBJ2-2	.	TGCGCCAGCAGCCAAGACAGAGGCCTAGCCGGGGAGCTGTTTTTT	CASSQDRGLAGELFF
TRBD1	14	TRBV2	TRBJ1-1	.	TGTGCCAGCAGTGAAGTGACAGGGAGGATGGGAGCTTTCTTT	CASSEVTGRMGAFF
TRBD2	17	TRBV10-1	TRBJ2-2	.	TGCGCCAGCAGCCCCGGGACTAGCGGTACGAACACCGGGGAGCTGTTTTTT	CASSPGTSGTNTGELFF
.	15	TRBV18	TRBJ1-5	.	TGTGCCAGCTCGCCCACAGGGTCGAACGGTCAGCCCCAGCATTTT	CASSPTGSNGQPQHF
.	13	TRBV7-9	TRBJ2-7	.	TGTGCCAGCAGCAGCCCAGGGGAGCGCGAGCAGTACTTC	CASSSPGEREQYF
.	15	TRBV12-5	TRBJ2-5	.	TGTGCTAGTGGTCCCCAGATGGCCCTCCAAGAGACCCAGTACTTC	CASGPQMALQETQYF
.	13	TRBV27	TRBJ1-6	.	TGTGCCAGCAGTTTACAGGGGCAGCCACCCCTCCACTTT	CASSLQGQPPLHF
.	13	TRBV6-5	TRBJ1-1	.	TGTGCCGGATGGGGGGACGGCCAACGGGAAGCTTTCTTT	CAGWGDGQREAFF
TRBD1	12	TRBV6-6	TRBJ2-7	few	TGTGCCAGCAGCCGACAGGGGTGGGAGCAGTACTTC	CASSRQGWEQYF
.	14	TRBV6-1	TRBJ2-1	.	TGTGCCAGCAGCCTTGGCGAGGAGGACGAGGAGCAGTTCTTC	CASSLGEEDEEQFF
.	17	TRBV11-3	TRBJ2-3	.	TGTGCCAGCAGCTCCTTAACCGGGACTTCTAGCACAGATACGCAGTATTTT	CASSSLTGTSSTDTQYF
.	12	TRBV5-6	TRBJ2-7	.	TGTGCCAGCAGCTACAGGGCGTACGAGCAGTACTTC	CASSYRAYEQYF
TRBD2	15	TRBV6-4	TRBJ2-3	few	TGTGCCAGCAGTGTCAGCGGGGGGGCTGCAGATACGCAGTATTTT	CASSVSGGAADTQYF
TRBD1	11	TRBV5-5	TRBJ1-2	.	TGTGCCAGCAGCTGGACAGGGTTCTACACCTTC	CASSWTGFYTF
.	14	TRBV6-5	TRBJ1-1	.	TGTGCCAGCAGTTACTCGAGAGGGTGGACTGAAGCTTTCTTT	CASSYSRGWTEAFF
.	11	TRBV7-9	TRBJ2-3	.	TGTTCCGGGGTAAGCACAGATACGCAGTATTTT	CSGVSTDTQYF
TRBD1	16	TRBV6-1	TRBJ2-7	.	TGTGCCAGCAGTGTCTTTCCCGGGACAGGGGTAGGCGAGCAGTACTTC	CASSVFPGTGVGEQYF
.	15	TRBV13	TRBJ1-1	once	TGTGCCAGCAGCCTATCGGGGGGCGCGAACACTGAAGCTTTCTTT	CASSLSGGANTEAFF
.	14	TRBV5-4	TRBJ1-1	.	TGTGCCAGCAGCTTGAGAGATATGAACACTGAAGCTTTCTTT	CASSLRDMNTEAFF
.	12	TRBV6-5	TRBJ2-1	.	TGTGCCAGCACGACTTCCTACAATGAGCAGTTCTTC	CASTTSYNEQFF
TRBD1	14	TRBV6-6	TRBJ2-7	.	TGTGCCAGCAGTTGGACAGGGGGATCCTACGAGCAGTACTTC	CASSWTGGSYEQYF
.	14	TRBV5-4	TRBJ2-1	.	TGTGCCAGCAGCTTAGTGGGACTTTACAATGAGCAGTTCTTC	CASSLVGLYNEQFF
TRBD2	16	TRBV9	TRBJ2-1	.	TGTGCCAGCAGCGTAGATGGCGGGGGGTTCTACAATGAGCAGTTCTTC	CASSVDGGGFYNEQFF